Presented here are 32 T cell receptor beta chains from one specimen sequenced in a study of T cell responses to AZD1222 COVID-19 vaccine. The method was immunoSEQ multiplex PCR; TCRdb's version includes in-frame clones alone and lacks a portion of them. Counted here are about 130,000 clones, about 90% occurring once; the ten biggest clones make up about 1.9%. Sequenced here: peripheral blood, sampled on day 0 of AZD1222 vaccination. These receptors were obtained from an adult in good health.

The chain is built from TRBV28 and TRBJ2-1; 8 bases map to TRBD2. CDR3 length: 18 residues. Germline V CDR1 and CDR2: MDHEN, SYDVKM. V was pared by 2 bases and J by 5 bases, with 14 bases of the junction left unmatched. The CDR3 DNA is TGTGCCAGCAGTTTAAGGGTTCGGGGTCTAGCGGGTGACAATGAGCAGTTCTTC. It translates to CASSLRVRGLAGDNEQFF.

Comment on this clone: The germline gene is not matched at one end of the junction; a read error may be the cause. The chain joins TRBV7-2 to TRBJ2-5; TRBD2 is a possible D gene (6 bases). Germline CDR1 and CDR2: SGHTA and FQGNSA. The CDR3 is 14 amino acids. The CDR3 DNA sequence: TGTGCCAGCAGCTTAGCACTTTCGAGCGGTGGAGGGGACTTC. This translates into CASSLALSSGGGDF. The complete variable domain, with remaining parts taken from reference TRBV7-2 and TRBJ2-5, reads GAGVSQSPSNKVTEKGKDVELRCDPISGHTALYWYRQSLGQGLEFLIYFQGNSAPDKSGLPSDRFSAERTGGSVSTLTIQRTQQEDSAVYLCASSLALSSGGGDFGPGTRLLVL.

The chain couples TRBV19 to TRBJ2-2; D ambiguous. Trimming cost V 7 bases and J 5 bases, with 20 bases left between them. In germline, CDR1 is LNHDA, CDR2 SQIVND (reference sequence). This CDR3 has 16 residues. The CDR3 nucleotides read TGTGCCAGTATTCTAAGACCCGAAGCGAGAACCGGGGAGCTGTTTTTT. Amino acid sequence: CASILRPEARTGELFF.

This clone was seen a single time. This chain links TRBV27 with TRBJ1-4; the D is unclear. Germline-derived CDR1 and CDR2 are MNHEY and SMNVEV (reference sequence). The ends were cut back, 1 base at V and 7 bases at J, with 4 bases in the middle. This CDR3 is 12 amino acids long. CDR3 nucleotides: TGTGCCAGCAGTTTATTAGGTGAAAAACTGTTTTTT. This translates into CASSLLGEKLFF.

The chain has TRBV7-9 and TRBJ1-2; a weak D match, TRBD1 (6 bases). Trimming took 6 bases from V and 2 from J, leaving 13 bases between them. Germline V gene lookup returns CDR1 SEHNR and CDR2 FQNEAQ (reference sequence). This CDR3 region has 14 residues. For the CDR3, the DNA is TGTGCCAGCAGTCGGGACAATGTAAACTATGGCTACACCTTC. Its translation is CASSRDNVNYGYTF.

V is TRBV7-2 and J is TRBJ2-1; 11 bases are shared with TRBD2. Germline V gene lookup returns CDR1 SGHTA and CDR2 FQGNSA. The CDR3 covers 19 residues. J gave up 6 bases and V 1 base, and 14 bases lay outside the gene matches. The CDR3 here is CASSLGSLAGDTPRNEQFF. The CDR3 DNA is TGTGCCAGCAGCTTAGGCTCACTAGCGGGGGACACGCCCCGCAATGAGCAGTTCTTC. The whole variable domain, remainder taken from reference TRBV7-2 and TRBJ2-1, is GAGVSQSPSNKVTEKGKDVELRCDPISGHTALYWYRQSLGQGLEFLIYFQGNSAPDKSGLPSDRFSAERTGGSVSTLTIQRTQQEDSAVYLCASSLGSLAGDTPRNEQFFGPGTRLTVL.

This chain links TRBV3-1 (or the pseudogene TRBV3-2) with TRBJ1-3; D might be TRBD1 (5 bases). This CDR3 has 17 residues. V shed 4 bases and J shed 2 bases, with 18 bases lying between them. Germline assignment: CDR1 LGHDT and CDR2 YNNKEL (reference sequence). The CDR3 protein is CASSLVPGRGTGNTIYF. CDR3 nucleotides: TGTGCCAGCAGCCTAGTTCCGGGGCGAGGGACTGGAAACACCATATATTTT.

The chain has TRBV5-6 and TRBJ1-3, with 8 bases identical to TRBD1. The J segment lost 2 bases and the V segment lost 4 bases, leaving 2 bases of the junction unmatched. CDR3 length equals 14 residues. From germline, CDR1 is SGHDT and CDR2 YYEEEE. DNA for the CDR3: TGTGCCAGCAGCCTACAGGGGGCTGGAAACACCATATATTTT. Its translation is CASSLQGAGNTIYF.

This CDR3 reads CASSLPSQGYQETQYF. As DNA, the CDR3 is TGTGCCAGCAGCTTGCCCTCGCAGGGGTATCAAGAGACCCAGTACTTC. The chain joins TRBV5-8 to TRBJ2-5; weak D call: TRBD1 (6 bases). This CDR3 has 16 residues. V was pared by 1 base and J by 2 bases, with 15 bases between. Per the germline V gene, CDR1 is SGHTS and CDR2 is YDEGEE.

The rearrangement uses TRBV20-1 and TRBJ2-7, with TRBD2 as a possible D gene (5 bases). V dropped 3 bases and J dropped 7 bases, with 10 bases sitting between them. Germline V gene lookup returns CDR1 DFQATT and CDR2 SNEGSKA (reference sequence). This CDR3 contains 11 residues. The DNA for the CDR3 is TGCAGTGCTAGGCTCTCGGGGGAGCAGTACTTC. Encoded protein: CSARLSGEQYF.

This chain connects TRBV5-6 to TRBJ2-5; D is possibly TRBD1 (6 bases). This CDR3 is built from 15 residues. Trimming removed 2 bases at V and 3 bases at J, with 14 bases between. Germline V lookup: CDR1 SGHDT, CDR2 YYEEEE. CDR3 protein: CASSFVWTAKETQYF. As DNA, the CDR3 is TGTGCCAGCAGCTTCGTCTGGACAGCTAAAGAGACCCAGTACTTC.

This chain connects TRBV20-1 to TRBJ2-7; TRBD2 agrees at 8 bases. This CDR3 has 13 amino acids. Germline-derived CDR1 and CDR2 are DFQATT and SNEGSKA (reference sequence). Trimming at V came to 3 bases and at J to 2 bases, leaving 3 bases not matched to a gene. CDR3 region: CSASHGGAYEQYF. Written as DNA, the CDR3 is TGCAGTGCTAGTCACGGGGGGGCCTACGAGCAGTACTTC.

V gene TRBV6-1 combines with J gene TRBJ1-6, with D possibly matching TRBD1 (5 bases). V was pared by 0 bases and J by 8 bases, with 14 bases between. This CDR3 region has 16 residues. From germline, CDR1 is MNHNS and CDR2 SASEGT. CDR3 sequence (DNA): TGTGCCAGCAGTGAAGCCGTGGGGGATCAGGATTCACCCCTCCACTTT. Protein product: CASSEAVGDQDSPLHF.

This chain joins TRBV7-2 and TRBJ2-7, with 7 bases lining up with TRBD2. V lost 2 bases, J lost 6 bases, and 7 bases stayed unmatched. The CDR3 is 14 residues long. Germline CDR1 and CDR2: SGHTA and FQGNSA. Here the CDR3 DNA reads TGTGCCAGCAGCTTATCGAGCGGGGTTTTCGAGCAGTACTTC. Its protein is CASSLSSGVFEQYF.

In regard to this clone: The junction departs from germline at one end; a sequencing error may be responsible. The chain couples TRBV6-1 to TRBJ2-2; 9 nucleotides match TRBD2. Germline V gives CDR1 MNHNS, CDR2 SASEGT. This CDR3 spans 15 amino acids. The CDR3 protein is CAGSEFSGGTGELFF. The CDR3 nucleotides read TGTGCCGGCAGTGAGTTTAGCGGGGGTACCGGGGAGCTGTTTTTT.

V gene TRBV5-5 combines with J gene TRBJ2-5; perhaps TRBD1 as D (5 bases). Germline V gives CDR1 SGHKS, CDR2 YYEKEE (reference sequence). Between the trimmed V and J ends, which lost 0 bases and 5 bases, there was a span of 14 bases. The CDR3 covers 15 residues. CDR3 bases: TGTGCCAGCAGCTTGGACGTCAGGGCTGATGAGACCCAGTACTTC. It is translated as CASSLDVRADETQYF.

The rearrangement uses TRBV5-4 and TRBJ1-4, with D perhaps TRBD1 (5 bases). V shed 4 bases and J shed 6 bases, with 16 bases lying between them. This CDR3 has 15 amino acids. Germline assignment: CDR1 SGHNT and CDR2 YYREEE (reference sequence). The CDR3 protein is CASSQTGWGDEKLFF. CDR3 nucleotides: TGTGCCAGCAGCCAAACCGGGTGGGGGGATGAAAAACTGTTTTTT.

This chain uses TRBV7-9 with TRBJ2-7, with a possible D match to TRBD1 (5 bases). This CDR3 has 12 residues. V was cut by 7 bases and J by 6 bases, with 13 bases left in between. From germline, CDR1 is SEHNR and CDR2 FQNEAQ (reference sequence). The CDR3 sequence: CASTQQAIEQYF. The CDR3 nucleotides are TGTGCCAGCACCCAACAGGCCATCGAGCAGTACTTC.

The chain combines TRBV7-6 with TRBJ1-6, with unresolved D. Trimming pared 1 base from V and 0 bases from J, leaving 10 bases between. CDR1 is SGHVS, CDR2 FNYEAQ, per germline. The CDR3 is made up of 17 amino acids. This chain's CDR3 is CASSLVGKSSYNSPLHF. As DNA, the CDR3 is TGTGCCAGCAGCTTAGTAGGCAAGAGCTCCTATAATTCACCCCTCCACTTT.

This clone was seen more than once but under ten times. V is TRBV10-3 and J is TRBJ1-1; no reliable D call. This CDR3 has 14 residues. CDR1 and CDR2 (germline): ENHRY, SYGVKD. V was trimmed by 3 bases and J by 1 base, leaving 9 bases between them. The CDR3 loop is CAISDLGRNTEAFF. In nucleotides, the CDR3 is TGTGCCATCAGTGATCTGGGTCGGAACACTGAAGCTTTCTTT.

The V call is TRBV5-6, the J call TRBJ1-4; D unresolved. Trimming removed 5 bases at V and 2 bases at J, with 10 bases between. The CDR3 loop spans 14 amino acids. Germline V gene data show CDR1 as SGHDT and CDR2 as YYEEEE. Written as DNA, the CDR3 is TGTGCCAGCAGTACAGCTCCTACTAATGAAAAACTGTTTTTT. Amino acids: CASSTAPTNEKLFF.

The chain carries TRBV4-1 and TRBJ1-5; possibly TRBD1 for D (6 bases). Trimming left V 1 base short and J 1 base short, with 11 bases between. The CDR3 is 16 residues long. The germline V gene has CDR1 MGHRA and CDR2 YSYEKL. The CDR3 DNA reads TGCGCCAGCAGCCAAGGTCGGACAGACAGCAATCAGCCCCAGCATTTT. Translating gives CASSQGRTDSNQPQHF.

The genes are TRBV7-9 and TRBJ1-1, with D maybe TRBD1 (5 bases). The germline V gene has CDR1 SEHNR and CDR2 FQNEAQ (reference sequence). Trimming left V 2 bases short and J 3 bases short, with 13 bases between. The length of the CDR3 is 15 residues. The DNA for the CDR3 is TGTGCCAGCAGCTTACGACAAATAGGGGACACTGAAGCTTTCTTT. Protein product: CASSLRQIGDTEAFF.

J is TRBJ1-1 and V is TRBV7-9; unclear D gene. Between the trimmed V and J ends, which lost 0 bases and 3 bases, there was a span of 8 bases. This CDR3 spans 14 amino acids. In germline, CDR1 is SEHNR, CDR2 FQNEAQ (reference sequence). The CDR3 here is CASSLAYGDTEAFF. In nucleotides, the CDR3 is TGTGCCAGCAGCTTAGCTTACGGAGACACTGAAGCTTTCTTT.

The V and J genes are TRBV5-1 and TRBJ2-5; 8 nucleotides match TRBD1. This CDR3 has 17 residues. Per the germline V gene, CDR1 is SGHRS and CDR2 is YFSETQ. V dropped 0 bases and J dropped 4; count of bases not matched to a gene: 11. The CDR3 loop is CASSLGPSPGGIETQYF. CDR3 in DNA: TGCGCCAGCAGCTTGGGTCCCTCCCCAGGGGGCATAGAGACCCAGTACTTC.

V usage is TRBV5-4 and J usage is TRBJ1-3; 9 nucleotides match TRBD1. This CDR3 is 17 amino acids long. In germline, CDR1 is SGHNT, CDR2 YYREEE (reference sequence). J was trimmed by 0 bases and V by 0 bases; bases with no gene match: 4. The CDR3 loop reads CASSLGGQGSSGNTIYF. CDR3 bases: TGTGCCAGCAGCTTGGGGGGACAGGGCTCCTCTGGAAACACCATATATTTT.

The chain is built from TRBV7-6 and TRBJ2-5, with D uncertain. The germline CDR1 and CDR2 sequences are SGHVS and FNYEAQ. This CDR3 has 14 residues. Trimming removed 1 base from V and 6 bases from J, with 12 bases in between. CDR3 DNA: TGTGCCAGCAGCTTAGGTCCAGCCCGCAAGACCCAGTACTTC. Its protein is CASSLGPARKTQYF.

The chain couples TRBV12-3 or TRBV12-4 to TRBJ2-7, with no clear D. The CDR3 has 13 amino acids. Trimming left V 5 bases short and J 0 bases short, with 8 bases between. The DNA of the CDR3 is TGTGCCAGCAGTACGACATACTCCTACGAGCAGTACTTC. Residues: CASSTTYSYEQYF.

The rearrangement links TRBV5-1 to TRBJ1-2; the match to TRBD1 covers 7 bases. J lost 1 base, V lost 4 bases, and 13 bases had no gene match. The germline V gene has CDR1 SGHRS and CDR2 YFSETQ. The CDR3 loop spans 17 amino acids. This chain's CDR3 is CASSGGPTGTDNYGYTF. The CDR3 coding sequence is TGCGCCAGCAGCGGGGGGCCCACCGGGACAGATAACTATGGCTACACCTTC.

The V call is TRBV16, the J call TRBJ1-5; no clear D gene. The CDR3 consists of 15 residues. V lost 0 bases and J 1 base, leaving 7 bases between the germline ends. From germline, CDR1 is KGHSY and CDR2 FQNENV. The chain's CDR3 is CASSQSWRSNQPQHF. The CDR3 region has the DNA TGTGCCAGCAGCCAATCGTGGAGAAGCAATCAGCCCCAGCATTTT.

V gene TRBV5-1 combines with J gene TRBJ2-2, with unresolved D. The length of the CDR3 is 14 residues. Trimming took 4 bases from V and 7 from J, leaving 14 bases between them. The germline V gene encodes CDR1 SGHRS and CDR2 YFSETQ. The CDR3 loop reads CASSRVETGGELFF. Here the CDR3 DNA reads TGCGCCAGCAGCCGGGTGGAGACCGGCGGGGAGCTGTTTTTT.

This rearrangement joins TRBV18 to TRBJ2-5; 9 bases are shared with TRBD1. Germline lookup yields CDR1 KGHSH and CDR2 LQKENI. This CDR3 region has 14 residues. V shed 7 bases, J shed 5 bases, and the junction held 8 bases outside the gene matches. CDR3 sequence reads: CASLDRGQGETQYF. In nucleotides, the CDR3 is TGTGCCAGCTTGGACAGGGGACAAGGGGAGACCCAGTACTTC.